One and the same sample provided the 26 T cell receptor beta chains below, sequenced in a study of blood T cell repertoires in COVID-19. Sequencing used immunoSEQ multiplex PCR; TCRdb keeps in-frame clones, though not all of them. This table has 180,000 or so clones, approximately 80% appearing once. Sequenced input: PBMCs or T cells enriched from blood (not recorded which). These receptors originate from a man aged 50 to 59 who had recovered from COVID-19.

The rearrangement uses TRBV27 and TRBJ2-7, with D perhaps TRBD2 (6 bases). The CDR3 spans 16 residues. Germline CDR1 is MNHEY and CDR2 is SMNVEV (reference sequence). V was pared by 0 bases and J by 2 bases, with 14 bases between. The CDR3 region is CASSLSGGDSTYEQYF. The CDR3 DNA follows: TGTGCCAGCAGTTTATCGGGCGGGGATTCCACCTACGAGCAGTACTTC.

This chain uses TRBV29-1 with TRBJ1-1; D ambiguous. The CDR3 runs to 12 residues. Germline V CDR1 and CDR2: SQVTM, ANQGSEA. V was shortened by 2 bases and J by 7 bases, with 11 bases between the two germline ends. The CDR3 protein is CSVERYQDEAFF. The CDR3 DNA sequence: TGCAGCGTTGAACGCTATCAGGATGAAGCTTTCTTT.

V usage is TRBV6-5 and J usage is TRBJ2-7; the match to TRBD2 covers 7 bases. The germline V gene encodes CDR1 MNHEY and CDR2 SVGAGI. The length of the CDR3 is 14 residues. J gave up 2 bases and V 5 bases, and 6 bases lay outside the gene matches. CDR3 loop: CASSISRGAYEQYF. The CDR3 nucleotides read TGTGCCAGCAGTATTTCTCGGGGGGCCTACGAGCAGTACTTC.

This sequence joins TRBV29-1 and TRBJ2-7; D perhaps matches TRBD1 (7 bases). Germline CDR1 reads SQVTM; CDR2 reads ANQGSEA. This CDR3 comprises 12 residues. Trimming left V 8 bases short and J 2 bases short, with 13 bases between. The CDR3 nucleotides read TGCAGCACTCGCGGGACAGCCTACGAGCAGTACTTC. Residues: CSTRGTAYEQYF.

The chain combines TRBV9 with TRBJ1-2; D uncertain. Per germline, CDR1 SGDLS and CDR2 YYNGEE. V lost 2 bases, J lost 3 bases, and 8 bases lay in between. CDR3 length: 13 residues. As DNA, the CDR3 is TGTGCCAGCAGCGTCAACAGTCACTATGGCTACACCTTC. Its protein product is CASSVNSHYGYTF.

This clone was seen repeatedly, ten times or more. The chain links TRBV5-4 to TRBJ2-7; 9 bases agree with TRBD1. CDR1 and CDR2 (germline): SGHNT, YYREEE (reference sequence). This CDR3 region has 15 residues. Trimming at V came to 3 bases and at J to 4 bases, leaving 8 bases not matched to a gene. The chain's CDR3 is CASSWPGQGIYEQYF. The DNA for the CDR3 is TGTGCCAGCAGCTGGCCGGGACAGGGCATATACGAGCAGTACTTC.

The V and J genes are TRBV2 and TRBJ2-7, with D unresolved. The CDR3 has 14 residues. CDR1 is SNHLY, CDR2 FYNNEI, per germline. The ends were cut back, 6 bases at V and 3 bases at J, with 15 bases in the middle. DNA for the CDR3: TGTGCCAGCAGGACCCCCAATAACTACTACGAGCAGTACTTC. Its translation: CASRTPNNYYEQYF.

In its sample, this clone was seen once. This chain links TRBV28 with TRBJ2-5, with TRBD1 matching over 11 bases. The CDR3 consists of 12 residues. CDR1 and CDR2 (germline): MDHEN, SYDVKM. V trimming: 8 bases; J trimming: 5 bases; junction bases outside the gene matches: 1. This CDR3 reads CASGQGAETQYF. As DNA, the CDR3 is TGTGCCAGCGGACAGGGGGCCGAGACCCAGTACTTC.

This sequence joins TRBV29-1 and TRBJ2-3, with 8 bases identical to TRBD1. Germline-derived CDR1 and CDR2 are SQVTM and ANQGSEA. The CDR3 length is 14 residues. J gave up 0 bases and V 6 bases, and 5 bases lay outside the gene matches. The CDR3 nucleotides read TGCAGCGTCGGAGGGGACAGGAGCACAGATACGCAGTATTTT. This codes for CSVGGDRSTDTQYF.

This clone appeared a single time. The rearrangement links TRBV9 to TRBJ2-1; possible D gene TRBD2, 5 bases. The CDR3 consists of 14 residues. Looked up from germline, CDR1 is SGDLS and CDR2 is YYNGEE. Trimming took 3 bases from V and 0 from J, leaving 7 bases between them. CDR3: CASSARDSYNEQFF. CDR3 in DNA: TGTGCCAGCAGCGCCCGGGACTCCTACAATGAGCAGTTCTTC.

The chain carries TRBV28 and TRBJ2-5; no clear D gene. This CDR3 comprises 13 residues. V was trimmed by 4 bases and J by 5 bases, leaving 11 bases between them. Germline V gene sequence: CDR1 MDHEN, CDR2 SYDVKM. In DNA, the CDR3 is TGTGCCAGCAGTTGGGCTCTCTCGGAGACCCAGTACTTC. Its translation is CASSWALSETQYF.

CDR3 in DNA: TGTGCCAGCAGCCCCGTTAAGGGGACAGCCTCCTACGAGCAGTACTTC. Translating gives CASSPVKGTASYEQYF. The chain recombines TRBV5-4 with TRBJ2-7; 7 bases align to TRBD1. CDR3 size: 16 residues. CDR1 and CDR2 from the germline V gene are SGHNT and YYREEE (reference sequence). The V segment lost 4 bases and the J segment 0 bases; nucleotides outside the gene matches: 10.

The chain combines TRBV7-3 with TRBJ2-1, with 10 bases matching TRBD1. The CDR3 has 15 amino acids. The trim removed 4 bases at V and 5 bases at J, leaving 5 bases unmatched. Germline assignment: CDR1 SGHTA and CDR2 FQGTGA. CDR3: CASSSDRGRDNEQFF. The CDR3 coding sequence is TGTGCCAGCAGCTCCGACAGGGGGCGGGACAATGAGCAGTTCTTC. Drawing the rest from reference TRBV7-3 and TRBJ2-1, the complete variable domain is GAGVSQTPSNKVTEKGKYVELRCDPISGHTALYWYRQSLGQGPEFLIYFQGTGAADDSGLPNDRFFAVRPEGSVSTLKIQRTERGDSAVYLCASSSDRGRDNEQFFGPGTRLTVL.

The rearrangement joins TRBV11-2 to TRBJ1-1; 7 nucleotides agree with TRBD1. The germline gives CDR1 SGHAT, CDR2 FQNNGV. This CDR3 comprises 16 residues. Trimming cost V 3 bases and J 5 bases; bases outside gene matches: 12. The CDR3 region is CASSFDYRGSWTEAFF. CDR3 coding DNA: TGTGCCAGCAGCTTCGATTACAGGGGAAGTTGGACTGAAGCTTTCTTT. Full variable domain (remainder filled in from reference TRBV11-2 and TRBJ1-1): EAGVAQSPRYKIIEKRQSVAFWCNPISGHATLYWYQQILGQGPKLLIQFQNNGVVDDSQLPKDRFSAERLKGVDSTLKIQPAKLEDSAVYLCASSFDYRGSWTEAFFGQGTRLTVV.

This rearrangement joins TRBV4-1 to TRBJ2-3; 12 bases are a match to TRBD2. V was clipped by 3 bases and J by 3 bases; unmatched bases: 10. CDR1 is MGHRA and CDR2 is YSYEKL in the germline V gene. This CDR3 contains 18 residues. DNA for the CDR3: TGCGCCAGCAGCCACCAGACTAGCGGGAGAAGTGGGACAGATACGCAGTATTTT. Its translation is CASSHQTSGRSGTDTQYF.

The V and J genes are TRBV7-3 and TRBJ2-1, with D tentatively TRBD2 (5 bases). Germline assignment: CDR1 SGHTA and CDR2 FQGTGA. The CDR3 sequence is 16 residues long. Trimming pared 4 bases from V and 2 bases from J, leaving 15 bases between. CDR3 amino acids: CASSSLANNPYNEQFF. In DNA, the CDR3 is TGTGCCAGCAGCTCGCTAGCAAACAACCCCTACAATGAGCAGTTCTTC.

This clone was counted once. CDR3 protein: CASSPRFSNQPQHF. CDR3 DNA sequence: TGTGCCAGCAGTCCCAGATTTAGCAATCAGCCCCAGCATTTT. The chain has TRBV27 and TRBJ1-5; D call uncertain. Between the trimmed V and J ends, which lost 5 bases and 0 bases, there was a span of 8 bases. This CDR3 has 14 residues. The germline gives CDR1 MNHEY, CDR2 SMNVEV (reference sequence).

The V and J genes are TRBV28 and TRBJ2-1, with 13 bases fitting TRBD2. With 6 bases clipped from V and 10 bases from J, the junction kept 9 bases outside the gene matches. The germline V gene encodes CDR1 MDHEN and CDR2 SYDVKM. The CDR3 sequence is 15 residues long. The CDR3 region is CASSPTSGRAGEQFF. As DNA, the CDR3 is TGTGCCAGCAGCCCTACTAGCGGGAGGGCAGGGGAGCAGTTCTTC. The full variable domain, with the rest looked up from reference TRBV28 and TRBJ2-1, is DVKVTQSSRYLVKRTGEKVFLECVQDMDHENMFWYRQDPGLGLRLIYFSYDVKMKEKGDIPEGYSVSREKKERFSLILESASTNQTSMYLCASSPTSGRAGEQFFGPGTRLTVL.

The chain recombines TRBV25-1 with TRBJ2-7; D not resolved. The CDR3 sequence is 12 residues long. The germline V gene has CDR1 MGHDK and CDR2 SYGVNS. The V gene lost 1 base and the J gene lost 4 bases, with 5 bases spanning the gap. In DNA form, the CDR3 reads TGTGCCAGCAGTGAATCGAGGTACGAGCAGTACTTC. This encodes CASSESRYEQYF.

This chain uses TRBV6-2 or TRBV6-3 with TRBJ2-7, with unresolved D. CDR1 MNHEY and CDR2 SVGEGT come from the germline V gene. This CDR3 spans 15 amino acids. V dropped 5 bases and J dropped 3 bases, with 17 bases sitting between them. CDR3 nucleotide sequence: TGTGCCAGCAGTGCCTTGTCAGCGATGTTCTACGAGCAGTACTTC. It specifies CASSALSAMFYEQYF.

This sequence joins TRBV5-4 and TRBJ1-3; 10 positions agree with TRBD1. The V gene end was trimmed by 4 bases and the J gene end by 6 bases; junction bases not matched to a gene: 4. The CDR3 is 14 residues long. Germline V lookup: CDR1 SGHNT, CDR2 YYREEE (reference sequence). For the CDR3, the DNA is TGTGCCAGCAGCGTGACAGGGGGCGAAAACACCATATATTTT. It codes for CASSVTGGENTIYF.

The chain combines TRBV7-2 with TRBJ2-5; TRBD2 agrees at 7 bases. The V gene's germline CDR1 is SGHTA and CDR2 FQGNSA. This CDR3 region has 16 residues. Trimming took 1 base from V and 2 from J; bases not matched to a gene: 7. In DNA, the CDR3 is TGTGCCAGCAGCTTAGATACGGGGGGAATACAAGAGACCCAGTACTTC. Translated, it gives CASSLDTGGIQETQYF.

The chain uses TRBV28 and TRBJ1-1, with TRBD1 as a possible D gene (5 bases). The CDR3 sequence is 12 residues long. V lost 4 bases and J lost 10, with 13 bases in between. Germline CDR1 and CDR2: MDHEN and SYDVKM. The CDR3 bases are TGTGCCAGCAGTTCCCCCGGGGGGGTAGCTTTCTTT. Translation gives CASSSPGGVAFF. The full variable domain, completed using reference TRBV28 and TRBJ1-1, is DVKVTQSSRYLVKRTGEKVFLECVQDMDHENMFWYRQDPGLGLRLIYFSYDVKMKEKGDIPEGYSVSREKKERFSLILESASTNQTSMYLCASSSPGGVAFFGQGTRLTVV.

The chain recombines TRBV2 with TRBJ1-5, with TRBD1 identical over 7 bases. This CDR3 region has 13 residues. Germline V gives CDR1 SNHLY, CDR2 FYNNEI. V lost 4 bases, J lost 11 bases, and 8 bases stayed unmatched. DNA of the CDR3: TGTGCCAGCAGTGGCGGACAGGAGAGAGCCCAGCATTTT. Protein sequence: CASSGGQERAQHF.

CDR3 sequence: CASSYGTGDEKLFF. CDR3 in DNA: TGTGCCAGCAGTTACGGGACAGGGGACGAAAAACTGTTTTTT. The gene calls are TRBV6-5 and TRBJ1-4, with TRBD1 matching 10 bases. The CDR3 loop spans 14 amino acids. Germline V gene sequence: CDR1 MNHEY, CDR2 SVGAGI. V lost 2 bases and J lost 8; bases outside the gene matches: 2.

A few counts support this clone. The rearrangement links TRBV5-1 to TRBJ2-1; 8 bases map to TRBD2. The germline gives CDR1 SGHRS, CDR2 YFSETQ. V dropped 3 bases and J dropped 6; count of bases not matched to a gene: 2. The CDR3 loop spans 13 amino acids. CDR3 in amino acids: CASSWGTSNEQFF. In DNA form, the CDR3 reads TGCGCCAGCAGCTGGGGGACTAGCAATGAGCAGTTCTTC.